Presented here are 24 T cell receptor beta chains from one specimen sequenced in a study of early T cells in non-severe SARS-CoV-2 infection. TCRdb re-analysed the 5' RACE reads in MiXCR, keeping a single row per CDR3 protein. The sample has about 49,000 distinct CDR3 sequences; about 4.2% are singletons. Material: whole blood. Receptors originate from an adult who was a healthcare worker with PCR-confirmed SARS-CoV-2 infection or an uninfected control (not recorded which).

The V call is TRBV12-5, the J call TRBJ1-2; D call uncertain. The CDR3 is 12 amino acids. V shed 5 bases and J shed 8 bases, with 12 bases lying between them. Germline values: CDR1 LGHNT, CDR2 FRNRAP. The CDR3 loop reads CASGPEAKGYTF. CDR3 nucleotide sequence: TGTGCTAGTGGTCCCGAGGCCAAGGGCTACACCTTC. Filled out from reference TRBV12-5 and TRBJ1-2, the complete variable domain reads DARVTQTPRHKVTEMGQEVTMRCQPILGHNTVFWYRQTMMQGLELLAYFRNRAPLDDSGMPKDRFSAEMPDATLATLKIQPSEPRDSAVYFCASGPEAKGYTFGSGTRLTVV.

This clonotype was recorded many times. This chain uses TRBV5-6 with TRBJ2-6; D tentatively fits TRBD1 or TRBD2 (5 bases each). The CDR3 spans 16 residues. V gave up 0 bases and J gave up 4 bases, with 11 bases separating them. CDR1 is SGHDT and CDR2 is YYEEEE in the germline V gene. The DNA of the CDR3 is TGTGCCAGCAGCTTGGTACCGGGGACCGGGGCCAACGTCCTGACTTTC. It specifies CASSLVPGTGANVLTF.

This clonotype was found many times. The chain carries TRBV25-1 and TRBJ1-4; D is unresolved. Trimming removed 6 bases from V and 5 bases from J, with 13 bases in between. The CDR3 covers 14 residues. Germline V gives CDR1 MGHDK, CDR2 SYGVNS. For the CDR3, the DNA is TGTGCCAGCAGAGCTAGGGCCAGAAATGAAAAACTGTTTTTT. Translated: CASRARARNEKLFF.

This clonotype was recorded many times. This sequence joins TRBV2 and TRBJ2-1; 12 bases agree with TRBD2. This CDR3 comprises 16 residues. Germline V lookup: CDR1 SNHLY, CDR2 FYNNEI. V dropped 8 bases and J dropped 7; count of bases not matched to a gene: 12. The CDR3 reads CASRSQTSGSRNEQFF. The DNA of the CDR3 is TGTGCCAGCCGATCCCAGACTAGCGGGAGTCGGAATGAGCAGTTCTTC.

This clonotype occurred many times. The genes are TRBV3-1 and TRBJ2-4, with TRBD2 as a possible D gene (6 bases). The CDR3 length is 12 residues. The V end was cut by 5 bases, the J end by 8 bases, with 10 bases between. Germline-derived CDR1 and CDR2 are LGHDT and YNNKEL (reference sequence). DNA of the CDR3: TGTGCCAGCAGCTGGAGGGGAGACATTCAGTACTTC. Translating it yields CASSWRGDIQYF.

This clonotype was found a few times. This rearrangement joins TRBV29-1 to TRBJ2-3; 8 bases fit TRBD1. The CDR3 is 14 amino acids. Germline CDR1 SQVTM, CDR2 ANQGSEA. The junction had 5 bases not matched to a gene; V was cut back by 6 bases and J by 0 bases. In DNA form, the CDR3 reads TGCAGCGTGGACAGGGATACTAGCACAGATACGCAGTATTTT. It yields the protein CSVDRDTSTDTQYF.

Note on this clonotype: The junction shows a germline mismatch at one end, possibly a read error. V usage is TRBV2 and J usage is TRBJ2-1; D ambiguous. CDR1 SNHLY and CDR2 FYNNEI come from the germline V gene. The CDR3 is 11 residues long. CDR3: CASSERDSGIF. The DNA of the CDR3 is TGTGCCAGCAGTGAAAGGGATTCTGGGATCTTC.

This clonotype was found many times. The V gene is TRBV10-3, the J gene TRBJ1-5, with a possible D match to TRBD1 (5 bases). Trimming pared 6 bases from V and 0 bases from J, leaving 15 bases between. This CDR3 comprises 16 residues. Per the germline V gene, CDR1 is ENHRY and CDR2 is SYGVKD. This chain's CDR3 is CAISAGTQYSNQPQHF. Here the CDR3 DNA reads TGTGCCATCAGCGCCGGGACGCAGTATAGCAATCAGCCCCAGCATTTT.

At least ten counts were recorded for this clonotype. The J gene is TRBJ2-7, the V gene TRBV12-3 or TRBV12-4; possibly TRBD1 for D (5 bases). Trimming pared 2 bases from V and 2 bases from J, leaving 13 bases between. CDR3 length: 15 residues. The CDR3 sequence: CASSLSFQGPYEQYF. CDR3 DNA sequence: TGTGCCAGCAGTTTAAGTTTTCAGGGTCCCTACGAGCAGTACTTC.

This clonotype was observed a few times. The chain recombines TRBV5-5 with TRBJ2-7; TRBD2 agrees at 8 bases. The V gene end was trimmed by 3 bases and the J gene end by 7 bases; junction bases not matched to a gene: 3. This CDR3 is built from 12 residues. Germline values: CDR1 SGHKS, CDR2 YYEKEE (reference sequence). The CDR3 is CASSWGLEEQYF. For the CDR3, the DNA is TGTGCCAGCAGCTGGGGACTAGAGGAGCAGTACTTC.

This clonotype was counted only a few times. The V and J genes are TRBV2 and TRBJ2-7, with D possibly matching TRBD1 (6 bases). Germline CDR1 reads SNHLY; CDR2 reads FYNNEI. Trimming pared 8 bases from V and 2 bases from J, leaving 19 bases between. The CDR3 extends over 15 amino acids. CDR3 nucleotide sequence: TGTGCCAGCCAGCATCTATATAGGGGGACCTACGAGCAGTACTTC. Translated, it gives CASQHLYRGTYEQYF. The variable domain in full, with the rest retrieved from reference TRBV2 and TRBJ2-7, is EPEVTQTPSHQVTQMGQEVILRCVPISNHLYFYWYRQILGQKVEFLVSFYNNEISEKSEIFDDQFSVERPDGSNFTLKIRSTKLEDSAMYFCASQHLYRGTYEQYFGPGTRLTVT.

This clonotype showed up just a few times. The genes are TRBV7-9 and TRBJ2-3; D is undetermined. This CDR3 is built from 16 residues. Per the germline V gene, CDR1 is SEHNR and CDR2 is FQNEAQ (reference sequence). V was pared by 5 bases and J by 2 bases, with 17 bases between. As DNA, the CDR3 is TGTGCCAGCAGCCCCACAAAGTCCCGTAACACAGATACGCAGTATTTT. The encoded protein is CASSPTKSRNTDTQYF.

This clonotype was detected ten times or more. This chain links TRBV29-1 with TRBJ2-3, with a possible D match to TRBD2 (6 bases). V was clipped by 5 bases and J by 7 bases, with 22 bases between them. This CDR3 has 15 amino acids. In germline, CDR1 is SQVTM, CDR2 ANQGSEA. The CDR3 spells CSVSLAGIEPYTQYF. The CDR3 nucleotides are TGCAGCGTTTCCCTCGCGGGGATAGAACCGTATACGCAGTATTTT.

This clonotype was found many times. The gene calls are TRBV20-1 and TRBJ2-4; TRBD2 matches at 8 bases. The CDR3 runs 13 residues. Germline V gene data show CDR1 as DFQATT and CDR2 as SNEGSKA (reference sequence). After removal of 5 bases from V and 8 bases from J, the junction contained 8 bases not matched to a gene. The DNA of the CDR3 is TGCAGTGCTGCCGCGACTAGCGAGGACATTCAGTACTTC. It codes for CSAAATSEDIQYF.

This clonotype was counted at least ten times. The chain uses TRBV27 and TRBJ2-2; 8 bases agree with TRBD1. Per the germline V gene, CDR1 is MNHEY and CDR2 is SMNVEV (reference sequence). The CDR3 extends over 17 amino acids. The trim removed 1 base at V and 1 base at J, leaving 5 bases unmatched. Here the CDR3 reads CASSLLSGQGNTGELFF. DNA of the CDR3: TGTGCCAGCAGTTTATTATCAGGACAGGGGAACACCGGGGAGCTGTTTTTT.

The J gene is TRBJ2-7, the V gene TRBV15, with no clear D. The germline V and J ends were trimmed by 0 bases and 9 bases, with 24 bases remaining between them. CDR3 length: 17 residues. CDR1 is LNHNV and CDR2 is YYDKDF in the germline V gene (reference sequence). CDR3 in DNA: TGTGCCACCAGCAGAGATATGGGCAGTGGCGTCTCTACGAGGCAGTACTTC. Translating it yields CATSRDMGSGVSTRQYF.

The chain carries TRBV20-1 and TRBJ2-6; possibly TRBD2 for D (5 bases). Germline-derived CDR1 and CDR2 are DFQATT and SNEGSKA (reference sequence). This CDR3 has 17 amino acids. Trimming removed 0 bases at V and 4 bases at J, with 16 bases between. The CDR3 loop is CSARDKGGGMGANVLTF. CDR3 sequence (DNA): TGCAGTGCTAGAGATAAAGGAGGAGGAATGGGGGCCAACGTCCTGACTTTC.

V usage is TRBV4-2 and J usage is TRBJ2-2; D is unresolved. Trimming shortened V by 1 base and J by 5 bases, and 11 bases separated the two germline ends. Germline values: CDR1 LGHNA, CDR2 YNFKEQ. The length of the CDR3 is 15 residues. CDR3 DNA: TGTGCCAGCAGCCAAGTGGTGGGTTCGACCGGGGAGCTGTTTTTT. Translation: CASSQVVGSTGELFF.

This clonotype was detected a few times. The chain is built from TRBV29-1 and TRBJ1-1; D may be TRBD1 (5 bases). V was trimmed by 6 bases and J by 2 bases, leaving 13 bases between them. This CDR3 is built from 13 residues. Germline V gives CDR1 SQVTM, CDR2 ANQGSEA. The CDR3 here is CSVARQKNTEAFF. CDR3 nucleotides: TGCAGCGTGGCCCGACAGAAAAACACTGAAGCTTTCTTT.

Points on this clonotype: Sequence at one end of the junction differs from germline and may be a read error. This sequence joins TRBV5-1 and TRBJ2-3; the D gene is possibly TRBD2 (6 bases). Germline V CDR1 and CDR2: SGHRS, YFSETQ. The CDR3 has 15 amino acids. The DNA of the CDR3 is TGCGCCAGCAGCTTGGCGGGGGTTGACACAGATACGCAGGATTTT. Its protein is CASSLAGVDTDTQDF.

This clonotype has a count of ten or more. CDR3 sequence: CSVGTGQSNSPLHF. CDR3 nucleotide sequence: TGCAGCGTTGGCACGGGACAGAGTAATTCACCCCTCCACTTT. This sequence joins TRBV29-1 and TRBJ1-6, with 7 bases matching TRBD1. The J segment lost 6 bases and the V segment lost 4 bases, leaving 6 bases of the junction unmatched. Germline-derived CDR1 and CDR2 are SQVTM and ANQGSEA. The CDR3 consists of 14 residues.

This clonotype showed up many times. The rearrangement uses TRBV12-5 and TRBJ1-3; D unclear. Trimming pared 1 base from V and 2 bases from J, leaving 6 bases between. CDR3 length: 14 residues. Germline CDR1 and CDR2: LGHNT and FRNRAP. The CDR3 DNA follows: TGTGCTAGTGGTTTGGCCCCTACTGGAAACACCATATATTTT. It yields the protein CASGLAPTGNTIYF.

CDR3 sequence (DNA): TGTGCCAGCAGCTTATTCCAGGCCCAGACCTGGGATGAGCAGTTCTTC. Encoded protein: CASSLFQAQTWDEQFF. The chain couples TRBV7-2 to TRBJ2-1; no definite D call. This CDR3 is built from 16 residues. V lost 2 bases and J 8 bases, leaving 19 bases between the germline ends. CDR1 and CDR2 from the germline V gene are SGHTA and FQGNSA.

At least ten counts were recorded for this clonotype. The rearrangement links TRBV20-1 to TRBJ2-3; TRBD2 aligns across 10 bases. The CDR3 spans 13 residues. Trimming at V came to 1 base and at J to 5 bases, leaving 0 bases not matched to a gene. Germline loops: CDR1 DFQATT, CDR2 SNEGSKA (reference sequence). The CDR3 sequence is CSARVAGGDTQYF. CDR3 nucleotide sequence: TGCAGTGCTAGAGTAGCGGGGGGAGATACGCAGTATTTT.